This T cell receptor (beta chain) was profiled in a study of graft-versus-host responses after intestinal transplantation. The wider study: All recipients were given anti-thymocyte globulin induction, and tacrolimus and steroids were then administered for three to four years.

CDR3 length: 14 amino acids. Per germline, CDR1 SGHVS and CDR2 FQNEAQ. The trim removed 2 bases at V and 7 bases at J, leaving 3 bases unmatched. As concerns this clone: What it binds is not known.

Only in-frame clones appear in the TCRdb table, and some are missing; sequencing was by immunoSEQ multiplex PCR. This repertoire shows under 130,000 clones, under 95% found once; its top ten account for 0.95% to 1.5%. Study-level points and caveats: Allograft graft-versus-host to host-versus-graft clonal ratios ran high in patients with graft-donor T cell macrochimerism.

Sequences were derived from unstimulated CD8+ T cells sorted from spleen or lymph node cells, sampled before intestinal transplant. The chain recombines TRBV7-8 with TRBJ2-1; 9 positions match TRBD2. The TCR comes from a human donor who received an intestinal transplant. The CDR3 reads CASSLSTSGNEQFF. Here the CDR3 DNA reads TGTGCCAGCAGCTTATCAACTAGCGGGAATGAGCAGTTCTTC. Supplemented by reference TRBV7-8 and TRBJ2-1, the full variable domain reads GAGVSQSPRYKVAKRGQDVALRCDPISGHVSLFWYQQALGQGPEFLTYFQNEAQLDKSGLPSDRFFAERPEGSVSTLKIQRTQQEDSAVYLCASSLSTSGNEQFFGPGTRLTVL.